Below are 2 T cell receptor beta chains sequenced from a single sample in a study of cytomegalovirus exposure and HLA in healthy donors. The primer mix had 60 Vbeta and 13 Jbeta primers. Libraries were prepared by immunoSEQ multiplex PCR; TCRdb keeps only in-frame clonotypes and omits some of them. The sample holds 75,000 to 95,000 clones, just under 85% seen once. Sequenced sample: PBMCs. The receptors come from a woman between 18 and 29 years old in good health and CMV-seropositive.

The chain links TRBV5-4 to TRBJ2-1; 10 positions agree with TRBD1. The CDR3 contains 15 residues. CDR1 and CDR2 from the germline V gene are SGHNT and YYREEE (reference sequence). V lost 5 bases, J lost 4 bases, and 6 bases stayed unmatched. The CDR3 reads CASRAGTGAYNEQFF. CDR3 in DNA: TGTGCCAGCAGGGCAGGGACAGGGGCTTACAATGAGCAGTTCTTC.

The chain uses TRBV6-5 and TRBJ2-1, with a possible D match to TRBD2 (5 bases). Germline CDR1 reads MNHEY; CDR2 reads SVGAGI. The CDR3 sequence is 12 residues long. Trimming took off 7 bases at V and 12 bases at J, with 16 bases between the two ends. CDR3 in DNA: TGTGCCAGCAAAGGCCCCACGGCGGGGCAGTTCTTC. This translates into CASKGPTAGQFF.